This T cell receptor beta chain was profiled in a study of T cell responses to AZD1222 COVID-19 vaccine. Study-wide results and limits: The donors showed a predominance of white British ancestry and of females, with possible underestimation of clonal diversity.

V shed 3 bases and J shed 2 bases, with 14 bases lying between them. The V gene's germline CDR1 is SNHLY and CDR2 FYNNEI. The CDR3 spans 15 residues. This clone was counted a few times. Its specificity is unknown. Profiled with immunoSEQ multiplex PCR; TCRdb holds only in-frame clones, not every one. The repertoire holds 150,000 or so clones, about nine tenths seen once, with 3% to 4% in the top ten. The input for sequencing was peripheral blood, taken on day 0 of MenACWY control vaccination. The clonotype comes from an adult in good health. The chain is built from TRBV2 and TRBJ2-7, with unresolved D. The CDR3 reads CASSENTGFTYEQYF. The CDR3 DNA sequence: TGTGCCAGCAGTGAGAATACCGGGTTTACCTACGAGCAGTACTTC.